This record concerns one T cell receptor (beta chain) sequence. Its specificity is not known. The CDR3 spans 16 residues. Between the trimmed V and J ends, which lost 6 bases and 3 bases, there was a span of 21 bases. The sample belongs to a study of cytotoxic CD8 clonotypes in ibrutinib-treated CLL. The overall study: It was after a median 12 months of treatment, range 6 to 36, that response samples were taken.

Cryopreserved PBMCs provided 2 to 2.5 micrograms of genomic DNA for the TCR beta libraries. Points from the study as a whole: Baseline-level clonality went beyond age-matched healthy donors and moved in step with circulating CD8+ T-cell counts.

The intended depth for sequencing was 1 in 200,000 to 1 in 1 million T cells. The assay was immunoSEQ multiplex PCR, and TCRdb's table has in-frame clones only and misses some. The data hold some 200,000 clones, with roughly three quarters observed a single time. This specimen was PBMCs, taken after 12 months of ibrutinib treatment. The chain uses TRBV23-1 and TRBJ2-7; a possible D gene is TRBD1 (7 bases). Being an ORF, TRBV23-1 has a function that is uncertain. The receptor was derived from a human donor with chronic lymphocytic leukemia. The CDR3 DNA sequence: TGCGCCAGCAGCCTGGAGGGACAGCACCGTATCTACGAGCAGTACTTC. This encodes CASSLEGQHRIYEQYF.